The rows below give T cell receptor beta chains drawn from one sample of a study of T cell changes during pregnancy in multiple sclerosis. Measured with immunoSEQ multiplex PCR; TCRdb has only the in-frame clones, and not every one. The sample lists roughly 40,000 clones, around 90% occurring once. The source material was CD8+ T cells from peripheral blood mononuclear cells, sampled before pregnancy. The receptors come from a female donor with multiple sclerosis, enrolled in a pregnancy study. CDR3s include the opening cysteine and the closing phenylalanine or tryptophan. The D gene is left open where the match is weak. The listing skips clone size in some rows; elsewhere it reads once, few, many or a size class.

>-|TRBJ2-3|-|TRBV29-1|12
CSVAADTDTQYF
TGCAGCGTTGCCGCGGACACAGATACGCAGTATTTT
>-|TRBJ1-1|-|TRBV27|15
CASSLSRGMNTEAFF
TGTGCCAGCAGTTTATCGCGGGGGATGAACACTGAAGCTTTCTTT
>TRBD2|TRBJ2-7|-|TRBV6-6|15
CASSYSFSGIYEQYF
TGTGCCAGCAGTTACTCGTTTAGCGGGATCTACGAGCAGTACTTC
>-|TRBJ1-4|-|TRBV6-5|14
CASSLEQGDEKLFF
TGTGCCAGCAGTTTGGAACAGGGAGATGAAAAACTGTTTTTT
>TRBD1|TRBJ1-1|-|TRBV27|16
CASSLGQERMNTEAFF
TGTGCCAGCAGTTTAGGACAGGAGAGGATGAACACTGAAGCTTTCTTT
>TRBD2|TRBJ2-1|-|TRBV28|19
CASSLAGVLAGVSYNEQFF
TGTGCCAGCAGTTTGGCAGGGGTCCTAGCGGGGGTTTCCTACAATGAGCAGTTCTTC
>-|TRBJ2-6|-|TRBV27|15
CASSISDSGANVLTF
TGTGCCAGCAGTATTAGTGACTCTGGGGCCAACGTCCTGACTTTC
>-|TRBJ1-1|-|TRBV28|15
CASRLQGGVNTEAFF
TGTGCCAGCAGATTACAGGGTGGGGTGAACACTGAAGCTTTCTTT
>-|TRBJ2-2|-|TRBV27|15
CASSGGNRNTGELFF
TGTGCCAGCAGCGGGGGAAACAGGAACACCGGGGAGCTGTTTTTT
>-|TRBJ2-2|-|TRBV12-2|19
CASRLDNPPGLEKTGELFF
TGTGCAAGTCGCTTAGACAATCCGCCGGGACTAGAAAAAACCGGGGAGCTGTTTTTT
>TRBD1|TRBJ1-4|-|TRBV14|15
CASRQAGTGSEKLFF
TGTGCCAGCAGACAAGCCGGGACAGGGAGTGAAAAACTGTTTTTT
>TRBD1|TRBJ2-2|-|TRBV15|15
CATSRGQENTGELFF
TGTGCCACCAGCAGGGGACAGGAGAACACCGGGGAGCTGTTTTTT
>TRBD2|TRBJ2-1|-|TRBV29-1|13
CSVGVREGNEQFF
TGCAGCGTTGGAGTGCGGGAGGGCAATGAGCAGTTCTTC
>-|TRBJ2-5|few|TRBV1|15
CTSSQEREGQETQYF
TGCACCAGCAGCCAAGAGCGGGAGGGCCAAGAGACCCAGTACTTC
>-|TRBJ1-1|many|TRBV10-3|11
CAISGGTLRIF
TGTGCCATCAGTGGAGGCACCCTTAGAATCTTT
>-|TRBJ1-2|-|TRBV28|14
CASSLGRNDYGYTF
TGTGCCAGCAGTTTGGGCAGAAACGACTATGGCTACACCTTC
>TRBD1|TRBJ2-7|-|TRBV27|14
CASSPGDRPYEQYF
TGTGCCAGCAGTCCTGGGGACAGACCATACGAGCAGTACTTC
>-|TRBJ1-1|-|TRBV28|13
CASSYSGNTEAFF
TGTGCCAGCAGTTATTCAGGGAACACTGAAGCTTTCTTT
>-|TRBJ1-1|-|TRBV6-5|13
CASSYGGSTEAFF
TGTGCCAGCAGTTACGGGGGGAGCACTGAAGCTTTCTTT
>-|TRBJ2-7|-|TRBV28|13
CASTSRLRYEQYF
TGTGCCAGCACCAGCCGACTTCGATACGAGCAGTACTTC
>TRBD1|TRBJ1-2|-|TRBV5-4|14
CASSPTGGAYGYTF
TGTGCCAGCAGCCCAACAGGGGGCGCCTATGGCTACACCTTC
>TRBD1|TRBJ2-1|-|TRBV28|15
CASSFRDSTYNEQFF
TGTGCCAGCAGTTTCCGGGACAGTACCTACAATGAGCAGTTCTTC
>-|TRBJ2-7|-|TRBV19|14
CASSFASGKYEQYF
TGTGCCAGTAGTTTTGCGTCAGGGAAGTACGAGCAGTACTTC
>-|TRBJ2-1|-|TRBV29-1|11
CSVGVSDEQFF
TGCAGCGTTGGTGTTAGCGATGAGCAGTTCTTC
>TRBD2|TRBJ2-7|once|TRBV27|15
CASSLGAGGAYEQYF
TGTGCCAGCAGTTTAGGAGCGGGAGGAGCCTACGAGCAGTACTTC
>TRBD2|TRBJ2-4|once|TRBV7-9|14
CASSRLADKNIQYF
TGTGCCAGCAGCCGGCTAGCGGACAAAAACATTCAGTACTTC
>-|TRBJ1-1|-|TRBV5-4|13
CASSYRPYTEAFF
TGTGCCAGCAGCTACAGGCCCTACACTGAAGCTTTCTTT
>TRBD1|TRBJ2-2|-|TRBV5-1|17
CASSLEYRGLDTGELFF
TGCGCCAGCAGCTTGGAGTACAGGGGGCTGGACACCGGGGAGCTGTTTTTT
>TRBD2|TRBJ2-4|-|TRBV2|17
CASSSQTSGRPKNIQYF
TGTGCCAGCAGCTCACAGACTAGCGGGAGACCCAAAAACATTCAGTACTTC
>-|TRBJ2-2|-|TRBV7-9|11
CASSLTGELFF
TGTGCCAGCAGCCTCACCGGGGAGCTGTTTTTT
>-|TRBJ2-7|-|TRBV10-3|13
CAISEVGPYEQYF
TGTGCCATCAGTGAAGTCGGTCCTTACGAGCAGTACTTC
>TRBD1|TRBJ2-7|-|TRBV10-3|15
CAIRGQGGLSYEQYF
TGTGCCATCAGGGGACAGGGAGGGCTATCCTACGAGCAGTACTTC
>TRBD2|TRBJ2-1|-|TRBV7-9|13
CASSLEGRDWQFF
TGTGCCAGCAGCTTAGAGGGGAGGGACTGGCAGTTCTTC
>-|TRBJ1-5|-|TRBV6-5|15
CASSSEGYSNQPQHF
TGTGCCAGCAGTTCTGAGGGATATAGCAATCAGCCCCAGCATTTT
>-|TRBJ1-5|-|TRBV28|14
CASKPEVVNQPQHF
TGTGCCAGCAAGCCTGAAGTCGTCAATCAGCCCCAGCATTTT
>-|TRBJ1-5|few|TRBV19|15
CASSGASRGNQPQHF
TGTGCCAGTAGTGGGGCCAGCCGGGGCAATCAGCCCCAGCATTTT
>TRBD1|TRBJ2-7|-|TRBV5-4|15
CASSTGQGVGYEQYF
TGTGCCAGCAGCACGGGACAGGGGGTGGGGTACGAGCAGTACTTC
>TRBD2|TRBJ2-5|-|TRBV6-5|14
CASSYEREGETQYF
TGTGCCAGCAGTTACGAGCGGGAGGGTGAGACCCAGTACTTC
>TRBD2|TRBJ2-7|-|TRBV7-2|14
CASSQSGTSSEQYF
TGTGCCAGCAGCCAATCCGGGACTAGCTCCGAGCAGTACTTC
>-|TRBJ2-3|-|TRBV5-1|17
CASSSWDGGISTDTQYF
TGCGCCAGCAGCTCTTGGGATGGGGGGATCAGCACAGATACGCAGTATTTT
>-|TRBJ1-2|-|TRBV19|14
CATHDRTDSYGYTF
TGTGCCACCCACGACCGGACAGACTCCTATGGCTACACCTTC
>TRBD2|TRBJ2-3|-|TRBV27|16
CASSLLTSGSTDTQYF
TGTGCCAGCAGTTTATTGACTAGCGGGAGCACAGATACGCAGTATTTT
>TRBD2|TRBJ2-7|-|TRBV6-6|15
CASSLNKREYYEQYF
TGTGCCAGCAGCCTTAACAAGCGGGAGTACTACGAGCAGTACTTC
>-|TRBJ2-3|-|TRBV4-1|17
CASSQGASIRWTDTQYF
TGCGCCAGCAGCCAAGGGGCTAGCATAAGGTGGACAGATACGCAGTATTTT
>-|TRBJ1-1|-|TRBV28|12
CASRPQGTEAFF
TGTGCCAGCAGACCTCAGGGGACTGAAGCTTTCTTT